One and the same sample provided the 28 T cell receptor beta chains below, sequenced in a study of control samples from healthy donors and cancer patients. The method was immunoSEQ multiplex PCR; TCRdb's version includes in-frame clones alone and lacks a portion of them. The repertoire consists of approximately 100,000 clones, with around nine tenths occurring once and the leading ten covering about 21%. The sample consisted of blood. These receptor sequences come from a man under 40 in good health.

The chain has TRBV19 and TRBJ2-1; a possible D gene is TRBD1 (5 bases). The germline gives CDR1 LNHDA, CDR2 SQIVND (reference sequence). This CDR3 region has 12 residues. Trimming shortened V by 2 bases and J by 9 bases, and 8 bases separated the two germline ends. CDR3 loop: CASSIQGTEQFF. As DNA, the CDR3 is TGTGCCAGTAGTATACAGGGTACTGAGCAGTTCTTC.

V gene TRBV24-1 combines with J gene TRBJ1-1; D might be TRBD1 (6 bases). The germline V gene has CDR1 KGHDR and CDR2 SFDVKD. The CDR3 sequence is 13 residues long. The germline V and J ends were trimmed by 9 bases and 4 bases, with 14 bases remaining between them. The CDR3 DNA reads TGTGCCACCGCCGGGGGCGCGGGCACTGAAGCTTTCTTT. Translated, it gives CATAGGAGTEAFF.

The V and J genes are TRBV11-3 and TRBJ1-3; possibly TRBD1 for D (5 bases). V lost 5 bases to trimming and J lost 2 bases, with 13 bases between them. The V gene's germline CDR1 is SGHNT and CDR2 YENEEA. This CDR3 has 15 amino acids. CDR3 loop: CASSPPSRAGNTIYF. The DNA for the CDR3 is TGTGCCAGCAGCCCCCCCAGCAGGGCTGGAAACACCATATATTTT.

V and J are TRBV24-1 and TRBJ2-2; D is undetermined. V lost 3 bases, J lost 3 bases, and 13 bases lay in between. Germline assignment: CDR1 KGHDR and CDR2 SFDVKD. The CDR3 contains 16 residues. The CDR3 is CATSDPTSPDTGELFF. The CDR3 DNA reads as TGTGCCACCAGTGATCCCACGTCCCCAGACACCGGGGAGCTGTTTTTT.

This clone was seen a handful of times. The chain is built from TRBV5-6 and TRBJ2-1; the D gene is possibly TRBD1 (6 bases). Trimming cost V 1 base and J 8 bases, with 13 bases left between them. Germline CDR1 and CDR2: SGHDT and YYEEEE. The CDR3 is 14 amino acids. CDR3 sequence: CASSLTGPRDEQFF. The CDR3 region has the DNA TGTGCCAGCAGCTTGACAGGGCCGAGGGATGAGCAGTTCTTC.

The chain joins TRBV11-2 to TRBJ1-2; D is unresolved. The CDR3 covers 15 residues. The V end was cut by 0 bases, the J end by 2 bases, with 10 bases between. The germline V gene encodes CDR1 SGHAT and CDR2 FQNNGV. For the CDR3, the DNA is TGTGCCAGCAGCTTAGATAACGGACGGAACTATGGCTACACCTTC. It codes for CASSLDNGRNYGYTF.

The chain has TRBV11-3 and TRBJ2-3; weak D call: TRBD1 (5 bases). Per germline, CDR1 SGHNT and CDR2 YENEEA. Trimming left V 3 bases short and J 1 base short, with 11 bases between. The CDR3 has 15 amino acids. The CDR3 DNA reads as TGTGCCAGCAGCTTTGGCCCAGGGCGCACAGATACGCAGTATTTT. This gives the protein CASSFGPGRTDTQYF.

This clone appeared a single time. The gene calls are TRBV23-1 and TRBJ1-5; 8 bases fit TRBD1. TRBV23-1 is treated as an ORF (open reading frame) with a function not yet certain. V shed 4 bases, J shed 3 bases, and the junction held 8 bases outside the gene matches. There are 16 residues in the CDR3. CDR3 sequence (DNA): TGCGCCAGCAGTCCAGAGAGGACAGGGACCAATCAGCCCCAGCATTTT. This encodes CASSPERTGTNQPQHF.

The chain has TRBV5-1 and TRBJ1-5; D is unresolved. Trimming cost V 5 bases and J 4 bases, with 13 bases left between them. The CDR3 is made up of 14 amino acids. Germline-derived CDR1 and CDR2 are SGHRS and YFSETQ. The CDR3 loop reads CASRGGDVNQPQHF. The CDR3 DNA is TGCGCCAGCAGGGGCGGAGATGTAAATCAGCCCCAGCATTTT. The full variable domain, its missing parts supplied by reference TRBV5-1 and TRBJ1-5, is KAGVTQTPRYLIKTRGQQVTLSCSPISGHRSVSWYQQTPGQGLQFLFEYFSETQRNKGNFPGRFSGRQFSNSRSEMNVSTLELGDSALYLCASRGGDVNQPQHFGDGTRLSIL.

V and J are TRBV10-3 and TRBJ2-1; TRBD2 agrees at 12 bases. Germline CDR1 ENHRY, CDR2 SYGVKD. The CDR3 contains 17 residues. With V trimmed by 0 bases and J by 7 bases, 7 bases remained unmatched. The CDR3 sequence is CAISESSTSGGRNEQFF. In DNA form, the CDR3 reads TGTGCCATCAGTGAGTCAAGCACTAGCGGGGGGAGAAATGAGCAGTTCTTC.

This chain uses TRBV21-1 with TRBJ2-3; the table calls TRBD2, which could not be checked here. TRBV21-1 is annotated as a pseudogene. The CDR3 runs 16 residues. CDR3 sequence reads: CASSKAFRGGTDTQYF. For the CDR3, the DNA is TGTGCCAGCAGCAAAGCTTTCCGGGGGGGCACAGATACGCAGTATTTT.

The rearrangement uses TRBV7-9 and TRBJ2-5; no clear D. The V end was cut by 5 bases, the J end by 4 bases, with 11 bases between. CDR1 and CDR2 (germline): SEHNR, FQNEAQ (reference sequence). This CDR3 is 13 amino acids long. This CDR3 reads CASSLPVGETQYF. The DNA for the CDR3 is TGTGCCAGCAGCCTACCAGTGGGAGAGACCCAGTACTTC. Full variable domain (rest looked up from reference TRBV7-9 and TRBJ2-5): DTGVSQNPRHKITKRGQNVTFRCDPISEHNRLYWYRQTLGQGPEFLTYFQNEAQLEKSRLLSDRFSAERPKGSFSTLEIQRTEQGDSAMYLCASSLPVGETQYFGPGTRLLVL.

A single count supports this clone. The chain couples TRBV9 to TRBJ2-2, with D maybe TRBD1 (5 bases). Germline V gene lookup returns CDR1 SGDLS and CDR2 YYNGEE. The CDR3 has 16 residues. Trimming took off 4 bases at V and 6 bases at J, with 19 bases between the two ends. CDR3 loop: CASSPRGGARAGELFF. DNA of the CDR3: TGTGCCAGCAGCCCCCGTGGTGGGGCGCGAGCCGGGGAGCTGTTTTTT. Filled out from reference TRBV9 and TRBJ2-2, the complete variable domain reads DSGVTQTPKHLITATGQRVTLRCSPRSGDLSVYWYQQSLDQGLQFLIQYYNGEERAKGNILERFSAQQFPDLHSELNLSSLELGDSALYFCASSPRGGARAGELFFGEGSRLTVL.

J is TRBJ2-3 and V is TRBV9; 9 nucleotides line up with TRBD1. This CDR3 spans 12 amino acids. Germline lookup yields CDR1 SGDLS and CDR2 YYNGEE. With 10 bases clipped from V and 4 bases from J, the junction kept 4 bases outside the gene matches. CDR3 in DNA: TGTGCCGTCCACAGGGGGCCAGATACGCAGTATTTT. It codes for CAVHRGPDTQYF.

The chain combines TRBV7-9 with TRBJ1-3; D remains unclear. Germline values: CDR1 SEHNR, CDR2 FQNEAQ (reference sequence). CDR3 size: 15 residues. V lost 0 bases to trimming and J lost 4 bases, with 10 bases between them. CDR3 protein: CASSLAGAVGNTIYF. DNA for the CDR3: TGTGCCAGCAGCTTAGCCGGTGCCGTAGGAAACACCATATATTTT.

The chain links TRBV10-2 to TRBJ1-6; a weak D match, TRBD1 (5 bases). The CDR3 loop spans 13 amino acids. Looked up from germline, CDR1 is WSHSY and CDR2 is SAAADI. V lost 6 bases, J lost 8 bases, and 11 bases lay in between. CDR3 sequence (DNA): TGCGCCAGCAGGGCCGGCAGGGATTCACCCCTCCACTTT. Its translation is CASRAGRDSPLHF.

The rearrangement joins TRBV5-1 to TRBJ1-4, with D perhaps matching TRBD1 (5 bases). Germline V gene sequence: CDR1 SGHRS, CDR2 YFSETQ. Trimming removed 3 bases from V and 4 bases from J, with 13 bases in between. There are 15 residues in the CDR3. CDR3 residues: CASSSWGGVNEKLFF. CDR3 nucleotides: TGCGCCAGCAGCTCCTGGGGGGGAGTTAATGAAAAACTGTTTTTT.

The gene calls are TRBV7-6 and TRBJ2-3, with TRBD2 identical over 8 bases. Germline V gene data show CDR1 as SGHVS and CDR2 as FNYEAQ. J gave up 4 bases and V 4 bases, and 7 bases lay outside the gene matches. The CDR3 runs 15 residues. Written as DNA, the CDR3 is TGTGCCAGCAGCTCGCGGGGGGCCGTGTCAGATACGCAGTATTTT. Translated: CASSSRGAVSDTQYF.

V and J are TRBV10-3 and TRBJ2-5; 8 bases match TRBD2. Looked up from germline, CDR1 is ENHRY and CDR2 is SYGVKD. With V trimmed by 5 bases and J by 4 bases, 6 bases remained unmatched. The CDR3 has 14 residues. The DNA of the CDR3 is TGTGCCATCAGTTTTAGCGGGGTGGGAGAGACCCAGTACTTC. It codes for CAISFSGVGETQYF.

CDR3 DNA: TGTGCCAGCAGCTTGGAACAGGGGCCGGGAACAGATACGCAGTATTTT. This codes for CASSLEQGPGTDTQYF. V is TRBV5-8 and J is TRBJ2-3; 7 nucleotides match TRBD1. CDR3 length: 16 amino acids. Germline assignment: CDR1 SGHTS and CDR2 YDEGEE. The trim removed 0 bases at V and 3 bases at J, leaving 7 bases unmatched.

This clone was detected a few times. V usage is TRBV15 and J usage is TRBJ2-1, with 7 bases identical to TRBD1. The CDR3 has 15 residues. The germline CDR1 and CDR2 sequences are LNHNV and YYDKDF (reference sequence). V gave up 5 bases and J gave up 2 bases; unmatched junction bases: 6. CDR3 sequence: CATSLTTGPYNEQFF. CDR3 nucleotide sequence: TGTGCCACCAGCCTGACGACAGGGCCCTACAATGAGCAGTTCTTC.

This chain uses TRBV29-1 with TRBJ1-6; unclear D gene. This CDR3 has 13 amino acids. V was pared by 5 bases and J by 8 bases, with 13 bases between. Germline loops: CDR1 SQVTM, CDR2 ANQGSEA. The CDR3 coding sequence is TGCAGCGTTAAGGTTCTTTTCGATTCACCCCTCCACTTT. This translates into CSVKVLFDSPLHF. The whole variable domain, filled in from reference TRBV29-1 and TRBJ1-6, reads SAVISQKPSRDICQRGTSLTIQCQVDSQVTMMFWYRQQPGQSLTLIATANQGSEATYESGFVIDKFPISRPNLTFSTLTVSNMSPEDSSIYLCSVKVLFDSPLHFGNGTRLTVT.

The chain employs TRBV4-1 and TRBJ1-2; 9 bases agree with TRBD1. From germline, CDR1 is MGHRA and CDR2 YSYEKL. V lost 1 base and J lost 6; bases outside the gene matches: 6. The CDR3 contains 15 residues. In DNA form, the CDR3 reads TGCGCCAGCAGCCAAGTTGGGACAGGGTTTGATGGCTACACCTTC. Encoded protein: CASSQVGTGFDGYTF.

This clone was picked up one time. The gene calls are TRBV5-6 and TRBJ1-6; D is ambiguous. Trimming removed 0 bases from V and 10 bases from J, with 11 bases in between. Germline CDR1 and CDR2: SGHDT and YYEEEE. The CDR3 sequence is 14 residues long. CDR3 coding DNA: TGTGCCAGCAGCTTGGTGGGCTCGAAATCACCCCTCCACTTT. It specifies CASSLVGSKSPLHF.

This clone occurred once. The chain is built from TRBV7-2 and TRBJ1-1, with TRBD1 as a possible D gene (6 bases). Germline values: CDR1 SGHTA, CDR2 FQGNSA. Deletions cut 5 bases from V and 1 base from J, with 14 bases between. The CDR3 is 15 residues long. CDR3: CASSPPRGGNTEAFF. CDR3 nucleotides: TGTGCCAGCAGCCCGCCCAGGGGAGGGAACACTGAAGCTTTCTTT.

The rearrangement joins TRBV24-1 to TRBJ2-1; 8 bases are a match to TRBD2. V trimming: 1 base; J trimming: 4 bases; junction bases outside the gene matches: 5. The CDR3 is 16 amino acids. Germline loops: CDR1 KGHDR, CDR2 SFDVKD. The chain's CDR3 is CATSDFAGGHYNEQFF. The CDR3 nucleotides are TGTGCCACCAGTGATTTCGCGGGGGGCCATTACAATGAGCAGTTCTTC.

The chain links TRBV7-9 to TRBJ1-2; no definite D call. V shed 1 base and J shed 4 bases, with 13 bases lying between them. The germline V gene encodes CDR1 SEHNR and CDR2 FQNEAQ (reference sequence). This CDR3 region has 15 residues. CDR3 DNA sequence: TGTGCCAGCAGCTTAGGTTCGGCGGGCTTCTATGGCTACACCTTC. Translating it yields CASSLGSAGFYGYTF.

This chain joins TRBV24-1 and TRBJ2-3, with D possibly TRBD2 on 5 matching bases. The germline gives CDR1 KGHDR, CDR2 SFDVKD. V was pared by 4 bases and J by 4 bases, with 5 bases between. This CDR3 comprises 12 residues. DNA of the CDR3: TGTGCCACCAGTGACGGGGCAGATACGCAGTATTTT. This gives the protein CATSDGADTQYF.